Below, 12 T cell receptor beta chains from the same sample are listed, as sequenced in a study of cytomegalovirus exposure and HLA in healthy donors (TCRdb year 2017). The library was produced with the immunoSEQ multiplex PCR assay. For the multiplex PCR, a mixture combining 60 forward primers for TCR Vbeta segments and 13 reverse primers for TCR Jbeta segments was used. TCRdb holds this immuneACCESS table with in-frame rearrangements only. Some clones are missing; in checked studies, unresolved V genes explain under half, and the rest has no known cause. The sample includes 110,000 to 150,000 clones, with more than 8% observed a single time. Approximately 1.9% of the sample rests with the top ten. Sequencing was performed on PBMCs. These receptors came from a man aged 45-65 years in good health and CMV-seronegative.

This clone was observed a few times. The gene calls are TRBV28 and TRBJ1-2, with D possibly TRBD1 on 6 matching bases. The CDR3 has 14 amino acids. CDR1 is MDHEN and CDR2 is SYDVKM in the germline V gene. Trimming removed 6 bases from V and 4 bases from J, with 15 bases in between. This chain's CDR3 is CASSLRGQIYGYTF. The CDR3 DNA reads TGTGCCAGCAGCCTCCGCGGACAGATCTATGGCTACACCTTC.

Note on this clone: One junction end does not reproduce the germline sequence, and a read error may be involved. This sequence joins TRBV4-1 and TRBJ1-5; D might be TRBD1 (5 bases). The V gene's germline CDR1 is MGHRA and CDR2 YSYEKL. The length of the CDR3 is 15 residues. The chain's CDR3 is CASSQQYARVQPRHF. CDR3 coding DNA: TGCGCCAGCAGCCAACAATACGCCAGGGTTCAGCCCCGGCATTTT.

The rearrangement links TRBV13 to TRBJ1-1; D may be TRBD1 (6 bases). Trimming pared 5 bases from V and 4 bases from J, leaving 14 bases between. Looked up from germline, CDR1 is PRHDT and CDR2 is FYEKMQ (reference sequence). CDR3 length: 14 residues. CDR3 sequence: CASSNQQGVTEAFF. CDR3 DNA: TGTGCCAGCAGCAACCAACAGGGAGTCACTGAAGCTTTCTTT.

V gene TRBV28 combines with J gene TRBJ1-5; 8 bases are shared with TRBD1. After removal of 8 bases from V and 7 bases from J, the junction contained 10 bases not matched to a gene. Germline CDR1 is MDHEN and CDR2 is SYDVKM. This CDR3 comprises 14 residues. In DNA form, the CDR3 reads TGTGCCAGCCGGGCAGGGGGCGAAGGGCAGCCCCAGCATTTT. It is translated as CASRAGGEGQPQHF.

This clone was detected only a few times. This chain uses TRBV10-1 with TRBJ2-1; weak D call: TRBD1 (6 bases). Germline CDR1 is WNHNN and CDR2 is SYGVQD (reference sequence). The CDR3 runs to 12 residues. V gave up 6 bases and J gave up 8 bases, with 11 bases separating them. The CDR3 nucleotides are TGCGCCAGCAGCCGGGCAGGGGATGAGCAGTTCTTC. This codes for CASSRAGDEQFF.

This clone was found a few times. This chain joins TRBV9 and TRBJ2-5; the match to TRBD1 covers 7 bases. The length of the CDR3 is 17 residues. Trimming cost V 3 bases and J 0 bases; bases outside gene matches: 11. Per germline, CDR1 SGDLS and CDR2 YYNGEE. The CDR3 DNA is TGTGCCAGCAGCGACGCCCCTGACAGGGCTGACCAAGAGACCCAGTACTTC. Its translation is CASSDAPDRADQETQYF.

The table lists this clone with a few counts. The chain carries TRBV5-1 and TRBJ2-3; D perhaps matches TRBD2 (6 bases). Germline CDR1 reads SGHRS; CDR2 reads YFSETQ. V was shortened by 4 bases and J by 0 bases, with 12 bases between the two germline ends. The CDR3 spans 15 residues. The CDR3 spells CASSPTSTSTDTQYF. DNA for the CDR3: TGCGCCAGCAGCCCAACTAGCACTAGCACAGATACGCAGTATTTT.

This clone was counted a few times. The V and J genes are TRBV6-1 and TRBJ1-4, with D unclear. Germline-derived CDR1 and CDR2 are MNHNS and SASEGT. This CDR3 comprises 11 residues. V lost 5 bases to trimming and J lost 8 bases, with 6 bases between them. As DNA, the CDR3 is TGTGCCAGCAGTTTTAGCGAAAAACTGTTTTTT. Amino acid sequence: CASSFSEKLFF.

The chain links TRBV29-1 to TRBJ2-1, with TRBD2 matching over 10 bases. The CDR3 extends over 14 amino acids. The V segment lost 0 bases and the J segment 8 bases; nucleotides outside the gene matches: 4. Germline loops: CDR1 SQVTM, CDR2 ANQGSEA. CDR3 loop: CSVEDGLAVDEQFF. The CDR3 DNA follows: TGCAGCGTTGAAGACGGACTAGCGGTCGATGAGCAGTTCTTC.

The sample holds a few counts of this clone. The chain carries TRBV20-1 and TRBJ1-2; D ambiguous. Per germline, CDR1 DFQATT and CDR2 SNEGSKA (reference sequence). The CDR3 has 11 residues. CDR3 region: CISPRGSGYTF. The CDR3 bases are TGCATCTCCCCCCGAGGGAGTGGCTACACCTTC.

This clone was counted between two and nine times. This rearrangement joins TRBV29-1 to TRBJ1-2; maybe TRBD1 (5 bases). CDR1 is SQVTM, CDR2 ANQGSEA, per germline. V was cut by 7 bases and J by 2 bases, with 17 bases left in between. The CDR3 has 14 residues. CDR3 protein: CSGSRQGGNYGYTF. The CDR3 region has the DNA TGCAGCGGATCCCGGCAGGGAGGGAACTATGGCTACACCTTC.

This chain uses TRBV6-6 with TRBJ2-1, with a weak D call TRBD2 (5 bases). Germline-derived CDR1 and CDR2 are MNHNY and SVGAGI (reference sequence). The V gene lost 7 bases and the J gene lost 0 bases, with 16 bases spanning the gap. The CDR3 covers 16 residues. The CDR3 is CASTKNAGSSYNEQFF. The CDR3 DNA is TGTGCCAGCACCAAAAACGCGGGTAGCTCCTACAATGAGCAGTTCTTC.